The 17 T cell receptor beta chains below were found in one sample sequenced in a study of shared clonotypes between healthy human individuals. This table comes from immunoSEQ multiplex PCR, and its TCRdb copy is limited to in-frame clones, with some not included. The table has under 2.5 million clones, 85% to 95% seen once; the top ten hold 0.37%. The source material was naive CD4+ T cells from PBMCs. Specified subset: CD45RA+ positively selected. The receptors originated from a man aged 18-30 years in good health. Some clones in this sample may be carry-over from other donors' samples.

The chain couples TRBV5-5 to TRBJ1-1; 9 nucleotides agree with TRBD1. V shed 4 bases and J 4 bases; nucleotides not matched to a gene: 20. The length of the CDR3 is 19 residues. Germline V gene lookup returns CDR1 SGHKS and CDR2 YYEKEE (reference sequence). CDR3 in amino acids: CASSLLYRGLRQRGTEAFF. CDR3 DNA: TGTGCCAGCAGCCTTCTCTACAGGGGGCTGAGGCAGAGAGGCACTGAAGCTTTCTTT. Filled out from reference TRBV5-5 and TRBJ1-1, the complete variable domain reads DAGVTQSPTHLIKTRGQQVTLRCSPISGHKSVSWYQQVLGQGPQFIFQYYEKEERGRGNFPDRFSARQFPNYSSELNVNALLLGDSALYLCASSLLYRGLRQRGTEAFFGQGTRLTVV.

The chain employs TRBV5-1 and TRBJ2-5, with D perhaps TRBD2 (6 bases). Germline V CDR1 and CDR2: SGHRS, YFSETQ. Between the trimmed V and J ends, which lost 1 base and 5 bases, there was a span of 15 bases. This CDR3 region has 15 residues. The CDR3 nucleotides read TGCGCCAGCAGCTTGACGGTCACTGGAGGGGAGACCCAGTACTTC. Its translation: CASSLTVTGGETQYF.

The chain carries TRBV28 and TRBJ1-5; no definite D call. The V gene's germline CDR1 is MDHEN and CDR2 SYDVKM. Deletions cut 5 bases from V and 0 bases from J, with 14 bases between. CDR3 length equals 16 residues. The CDR3 sequence is CASSLKRAYSNQPQHF. DNA of the CDR3: TGTGCCAGCAGTCTTAAGAGGGCCTATAGCAATCAGCCCCAGCATTTT. Combining the CDR3 with reference TRBV28 and TRBJ1-5 gives the whole variable domain DVKVTQSSRYLVKRTGEKVFLECVQDMDHENMFWYRQDPGLGLRLIYFSYDVKMKEKGDIPEGYSVSREKKERFSLILESASTNQTSMYLCASSLKRAYSNQPQHFGDGTRLSIL.

The chain combines TRBV6-6 with TRBJ2-1, with a tentative D call TRBD2 (5 bases). Trimming cost V 7 bases and J 9 bases, with 16 bases left between them. The V gene's germline CDR1 is MNHNY and CDR2 SVGAGI (reference sequence). The CDR3 runs 13 residues. CDR3 nucleotide sequence: TGTGCCAGCACAAGGCTAGCCCGAGCTGAGCAGTTCTTC. Amino acid sequence: CASTRLARAEQFF.

The V and J genes are TRBV5-1 and TRBJ1-2, with 10 bases fitting TRBD1. V lost 4 bases and J lost 8; bases outside the gene matches: 14. Germline CDR1 and CDR2: SGHRS and YFSETQ. The CDR3 has 16 residues. The CDR3 nucleotides are TGCGCCAGCAGCCTCCCTTCGGGACAGGGGACCTCCGGCTACACCTTC. Translation gives CASSLPSGQGTSGYTF.

This sequence joins TRBV11-2 and TRBJ1-4; D perhaps matches TRBD1 (6 bases). The V end lost 8 bases, the J end lost 5 bases, and 18 bases lay between the germline ends. Looked up from germline, CDR1 is SGHAT and CDR2 is FQNNGV. This CDR3 has 15 amino acids. The CDR3 nucleotides read TGTGCCAGCGCCGGCGGAGGACAGTTGAATGAAAAACTGTTTTTT. Its protein product is CASAGGGQLNEKLFF.

The rearrangement links TRBV11-2 to TRBJ2-7; D is uncertain. This CDR3 has 15 amino acids. V gave up 4 bases and J gave up 2 bases, with 15 bases separating them. Per the germline V gene, CDR1 is SGHAT and CDR2 is FQNNGV. Here the CDR3 reads CASSSLRGGTYEQYF. The CDR3 coding sequence is TGTGCCAGCAGCTCCCTGCGCGGCGGTACCTACGAGCAGTACTTC.

The V call is TRBV6-6, the J call TRBJ1-4; D might be TRBD1 (6 bases). The V end lost 6 bases, the J end lost 8 bases, and 16 bases lay between the germline ends. The CDR3 has 14 residues. CDR1 is MNHNY, CDR2 SVGAGI, per germline (reference sequence). The CDR3 sequence is CASRRTVGEEKLFF. CDR3 in DNA: TGTGCCAGCAGGAGGACAGTGGGGGAAGAAAAACTGTTTTTT.

V usage is TRBV5-1 and J usage is TRBJ2-1; 7 positions match TRBD2. The junction had 10 bases not matched to a gene; V was cut back by 0 bases and J by 4 bases. Per germline, CDR1 SGHRS and CDR2 YFSETQ. The CDR3 is 17 residues long. Here the CDR3 DNA reads TGCGCCAGCAGCTTGGCTGGCCGGGAGGTCCCTTACAATGAGCAGTTCTTC. It is translated as CASSLAGREVPYNEQFF.

The chain carries TRBV2 and TRBJ2-7; TRBD2 agrees at 11 bases. The trim removed 2 bases at V and 3 bases at J, leaving 6 bases unmatched. CDR1 is SNHLY and CDR2 is FYNNEI in the germline V gene. The CDR3 sequence is 16 residues long. The CDR3 reads CASSERLAGGRYEQYF. The CDR3 region has the DNA TGTGCCAGCAGTGAACGGCTAGCGGGAGGCCGCTACGAGCAGTACTTC.

V is TRBV7-9 and J is TRBJ2-1; D gene ambiguous. CDR1 and CDR2 (germline): SEHNR, FQNEAQ (reference sequence). The CDR3 has 14 residues. V was cut by 5 bases and J by 7 bases, with 15 bases left in between. The CDR3 bases are TGTGCCAGCAGCGACCCGACATGGGTAAATGAGCAGTTCTTC. Protein product: CASSDPTWVNEQFF. The full variable domain, completed using reference TRBV7-9 and TRBJ2-1, is DTGVSQNPRHKITKRGQNVTFRCDPISEHNRLYWYRQTLGQGPEFLTYFQNEAQLEKSRLLSDRFSAERPKGSFSTLEIQRTEQGDSAMYLCASSDPTWVNEQFFGPGTRLTVL.

The count of this clone is one. The chain recombines TRBV18 with TRBJ2-1; the match to TRBD2 covers 9 bases. The CDR3 is 23 amino acids. Germline lookup yields CDR1 KGHSH and CDR2 LQKENI. Trimming at V came to 0 bases and at J to 3 bases, leaving 24 bases not matched to a gene. CDR3 DNA sequence: TGTGCCAGCTCACCACCCCCTAGCGGGGCTCCTAAGGCCCCCCGTCGGCACTACAATGAGCAGTTCTTC. The encoded protein is CASSPPPSGAPKAPRRHYNEQFF.

A single count supports this clone. This specimen includes other DNA sequences encoding the same CDR3. The J gene is TRBJ1-1, the V gene TRBV7-2; 7 nucleotides agree with TRBD1. Unmatched junction bases numbered 9, after V lost 4 bases and J lost 4 bases. The germline CDR1 and CDR2 sequences are SGHTA and FQGNSA. This CDR3 has 15 amino acids. The CDR3 sequence: CASSSRQGWGTEAFF. The DNA for the CDR3 is TGTGCCAGCAGCTCAAGACAGGGTTGGGGCACTGAAGCTTTCTTT. The variable domain in full, with the rest retrieved from reference TRBV7-2 and TRBJ1-1, is GAGVSQSPSNKVTEKGKDVELRCDPISGHTALYWYRQSLGQGLEFLIYFQGNSAPDKSGLPSDRFSAERTGGSVSTLTIQRTQQEDSAVYLCASSSRQGWGTEAFFGQGTRLTVV.

This clone came up a few times. The chain recombines TRBV29-1 with TRBJ1-1; D is undetermined. This CDR3 has 14 residues. V lost 4 bases, J lost 3 bases, and 15 bases lay in between. Germline V gene data show CDR1 as SQVTM and CDR2 as ANQGSEA. Here the CDR3 reads CSVARLRLDTEAFF. In DNA form, the CDR3 reads TGCAGCGTTGCCCGTTTAAGGTTGGACACTGAAGCTTTCTTT. Full variable domain (rest looked up from reference TRBV29-1 and TRBJ1-1): SAVISQKPSRDICQRGTSLTIQCQVDSQVTMMFWYRQQPGQSLTLIATANQGSEATYESGFVIDKFPISRPNLTFSTLTVSNMSPEDSSIYLCSVARLRLDTEAFFGQGTRLTVV.

J is TRBJ1-3 and V is TRBV2, with TRBD1 matching 8 bases. This CDR3 has 14 amino acids. The germline V gene encodes CDR1 SNHLY and CDR2 FYNNEI. The trim removed 10 bases at V and 6 bases at J, leaving 11 bases unmatched. CDR3 loop: CATSMLDRENTIYF. In DNA, the CDR3 is TGTGCCACCTCGATGCTGGACAGGGAAAACACCATATATTTT.

V gene TRBV4-3 combines with J gene TRBJ2-7, with D unresolved. The germline V gene has CDR1 LGHNA and CDR2 YSLEER. This CDR3 spans 13 amino acids. Deletions cut 3 bases from V and 0 bases from J, with 6 bases between. This chain's CDR3 is CASSHTTSYEQYF. CDR3 coding DNA: TGCGCCAGCAGCCACACCACCTCCTACGAGCAGTACTTC.

This sequence joins TRBV11-3 and TRBJ2-1; D is ambiguous. Germline CDR1 SGHNT, CDR2 YENEEA. This CDR3 is 13 amino acids long. V was clipped by 4 bases and J by 9 bases, with 13 bases between them. The CDR3 sequence is CASSYNDMGEQFF. The CDR3 bases are TGTGCCAGCAGCTACAACGATATGGGTGAGCAGTTCTTC. Together with reference TRBV11-3 and TRBJ2-1, the CDR3 gives the full variable domain: EAGVVQSPRYKIIEKKQPVAFWCNPISGHNTLYWYLQNLGQGPELLIRYENEEAVDDSQLPKDRFSAERLKGVDSTLKIQPAELGDSAVYLCASSYNDMGEQFFGPGTRLTVL.